Listed below are T cell receptor beta chains from one sample, sequenced in a study of Ad26.COV2.S vaccination and SARS-CoV-2 variants. Repertoires were generated with immunoSEQ multiplex PCR, while TCRdb's copy carries only in-frame clones and drops some. The table has approximately 300,000 clones, just over 85% seen once. The material sequenced was peripheral blood, taken in a trial of Ad26.COV2.S vaccine versus placebo. Receptor source: a person between 18 and 65 years old who received the Ad26.COV2.S COVID-19 vaccine or a placebo. The CDR3 runs from the conserved cysteine through the conserved F or W. A D gene is named only where the DNA matches it firmly. The listing skips clone size in some rows; elsewhere it reads once, few, many or a size class.

v_gene	d_gene	j_gene	abundance	len	CDR3aa	CDR3nt
TRBV5-1	-	TRBJ2-7	-	14	CASSYGIGQPEQYF	TGCGCCAGCAGCTATGGCATAGGACAGCCAGAGCAGTACTTC
TRBV18	-	TRBJ2-1	-	13	CASSPRDVVGFFF	TGTGCCAGCTCACCGAGGGATGTAGTGGGGTTCTTCTTC
TRBV24-1	-	TRBJ2-3	-	14	CATSDRLGTDTQYF	TGTGCCACCAGTGACCGCCTTGGCACAGATACGCAGTATTTT
TRBV7-2	-	TRBJ1-2	-	14	CASTRGVANYGYTF	TGTGCCAGCACTAGGGGGGTAGCGAACTATGGCTACACCTTC
TRBV6-2/TRBV6-3	-	TRBJ2-7	-	16	CASSSLLQRNSYEQYF	TGTGCCAGCAGTTCCCTCCTACAGCGAAACTCCTACGAGCAGTACTTC
TRBV7-8	TRBD1	TRBJ1-4	-	15	CASSYRQGPQEKLFF	TGTGCCAGCAGCTATCGACAGGGCCCCCAAGAAAAACTGTTTTTT
TRBV11-2	-	TRBJ2-3	-	16	CASSLRGTSMGDTQYF	TGTGCCAGCAGCTTACGAGGGACCTCAATGGGAGATACGCAGTATTTT
TRBV5-1	-	TRBJ1-3	-	15	CASSSRPGFIDTIYF	TGCGCCAGCAGCTCAAGACCTGGTTTTATAGACACCATATATTTT
TRBV6-5	-	TRBJ2-6	-	13	CASRTPGANVLTF	TGTGCCAGCAGGACGCCTGGGGCCAACGTCCTGACTTTC
TRBV5-4	TRBD2	TRBJ2-5	-	14	CARLSSGDQETQYF	TGTGCCAGACTATCTAGCGGGGATCAAGAGACCCAGTACTTC
TRBV5-6	-	TRBJ1-1	-	13	CASRMGGNTEAFF	TGTGCCAGCAGAATGGGAGGGAACACTGAAGCTTTCTTT
TRBV18	-	TRBJ2-7	-	14	CASSYGGGSYEQYF	TGTGCCAGCTCATATGGAGGGGGAAGCTACGAGCAGTACTTC
TRBV2	-	TRBJ2-1	-	12	CASRGSFNEQFF	TGTGCCAGCAGAGGGTCCTTCAATGAGCAGTTCTTC
TRBV19	TRBD1	TRBJ1-5	-	13	CASSDRDGQPQHF	TGTGCCAGTAGCGACAGGGATGGTCAGCCCCAGCATTTT
TRBV5-1	-	TRBJ2-3	-	16	CASSLVGENLADTQYF	TGCGCCAGCAGCTTGGTCGGAGAAAACCTCGCGGATACGCAGTATTTT
TRBV7-2	TRBD1	TRBJ1-2	-	15	CASSEYRGLNYGYTF	TGTGCCAGCAGCGAATACAGGGGGCTAAACTATGGCTACACCTTC
TRBV19	-	TRBJ1-2	-	14	CASSIAQPPGWYTF	TGTGCCAGTAGTATCGCGCAACCCCCGGGATGGTACACCTTC
TRBV5-6	TRBD1	TRBJ1-2	-	15	CASSPAGTGNYGYTF	TGTGCCAGCAGCCCGGCCGGGACAGGAAACTATGGCTACACCTTC
TRBV5-4	TRBD1	TRBJ1-2	-	16	CASSLAGTGGDYGYTF	TGTGCCAGCAGCTTGGCTGGGACAGGGGGTGACTATGGCTACACCTTC
TRBV9	-	TRBJ2-7	-	13	CASSGDGSYEQYF	TGTGCCAGCAGCGGGGACGGGAGCTACGAGCAGTACTTC
TRBV7-2	-	TRBJ1-4	few	16	CASSSGQPGGNEKLFF	TGTGCCAGCAGCTCAGGACAGCCGGGCGGTAATGAAAAACTGTTTTTT
TRBV12-3/TRBV12-4	TRBD1	TRBJ1-2	-	13	CASSGQGPDGYTF	TGTGCCAGCAGTGGACAGGGGCCCGATGGCTACACCTTC
TRBV7-3	TRBD1	TRBJ1-6	-	15	CASSSQGGADSPLHF	TGTGCCAGCAGCTCCCAAGGGGGCGCGGATTCACCCCTCCACTTT
TRBV6-5	-	TRBJ1-5	-	15	CASSRDRWGNQPQHF	TGTGCCAGCAGCAGAGACAGGTGGGGCAATCAGCCCCAGCATTTT
TRBV27	-	TRBJ2-3	-	15	CASTPGAYGTDTQYF	TGTGCCAGCACCCCGGGGGCCTACGGCACAGATACGCAGTATTTT
TRBV6-2/TRBV6-3	-	TRBJ1-3	-	14	CASSSDRTRNTIYF	TGTGCCAGCAGCTCCGACAGAACCAGAAACACCATATATTTT
TRBV6-2/TRBV6-3	-	TRBJ1-1	-	15	CASSYWVGSDTEAFF	TGTGCCAGCAGTTATTGGGTGGGATCGGACACTGAAGCTTTCTTT
TRBV2	-	TRBJ2-7	-	15	CASKVRAGQSYEQYF	TGTGCCAGCAAAGTTCGAGCGGGTCAATCCTACGAGCAGTACTTC
TRBV27	-	TRBJ2-5	-	15	CASSLYGDRGETQYF	TGTGCCAGCAGTTTATATGGGGATCGGGGAGAGACCCAGTACTTC
TRBV6-5	-	TRBJ2-3	-	11	CASSTRDTQYF	TGTGCCAGCAGCACCAGGGATACGCAGTATTTT
TRBV18	-	TRBJ1-1	-	15	CASSPDYSMNTEAFF	TGTGCCAGCTCACCAGATTACAGCATGAACACTGAAGCTTTCTTT
TRBV27	TRBD1	TRBJ2-7	-	17	CASSFKSGQGRSYEQYF	TGTGCCAGCAGTTTTAAATCGGGACAGGGAAGATCCTACGAGCAGTACTTC
TRBV6-6	-	TRBJ2-7	-	14	CASSSGPTAYEQYF	TGTGCCAGCAGTTCTGGTCCGACCGCGTACGAGCAGTACTTC
TRBV15	TRBD1	TRBJ2-7	-	18	CATSRDIPGTGGRFEQYF	TGTGCCACCAGCAGAGATATACCGGGGACAGGAGGGAGGTTCGAGCAGTACTTC
TRBV18	-	TRBJ1-2	-	13	CASSPGSNYGYTF	TGTGCCAGCTCACCAGGCAGTAACTATGGCTACACCTTC
TRBV18	-	TRBJ2-7	-	14	CASSEQGDSYEQYF	TGTGCCAGCTCAGAACAGGGAGACTCCTACGAGCAGTACTTC
TRBV19	TRBD2	TRBJ2-2	-	16	CASSTSSGGYTGELFF	TGTGCCAGTAGTACATCTAGCGGGGGCTACACCGGGGAGCTGTTTTTT
TRBV9	-	TRBJ1-3	-	17	CASSVADRGAGGNTIYF	TGTGCCAGCAGCGTAGCCGACCGGGGGGCCGGTGGAAACACCATATATTTT
TRBV5-1	TRBD2	TRBJ2-7	-	13	CASSREGAYEQYF	TGCGCCAGCAGCCGGGAGGGGGCCTACGAGCAGTACTTC
TRBV7-6	-	TRBJ2-2	-	14	CASSLSRVEGELFF	TGTGCCAGCAGCTTATCTAGGGTTGAAGGGGAGCTGTTTTTT
TRBV11-2	-	TRBJ2-5	-	16	CASSPWSGALRETQYF	TGTGCCAGCAGCCCTTGGTCGGGGGCCCTCCGGGAGACCCAGTACTTC
TRBV7-2	TRBD1	TRBJ2-7	-	14	CASSPRTGKNEQYF	TGTGCCAGCAGCCCAAGGACAGGGAAAAACGAGCAGTACTTC
TRBV7-2	-	TRBJ1-1	-	14	CASSLAGMNTEAFF	TGTGCCAGCAGCTTGGCAGGGATGAACACTGAAGCTTTCTTT
TRBV19	TRBD1	TRBJ2-3	once	17	CASSIKGQGVSTDTQYF	TGTGCCAGTAGTATAAAGGGGCAGGGGGTGTCCACAGATACGCAGTATTTT
TRBV9	-	TRBJ2-2	-	12	CASSFLPGELFF	TGTGCCAGCAGCTTCCTCCCCGGGGAGCTGTTTTTT
TRBV18	-	TRBJ1-2	-	12	CASSTNTGGYTF	TGTGCCAGCTCAACTAACACGGGCGGCTACACCTTC
TRBV19	-	TRBJ1-5	-	14	CASSLDSSNQPQHF	TGTGCCAGTAGTTTGGACAGCAGCAATCAGCCCCAGCATTTT
TRBV7-2	-	TRBJ1-2	-	15	CASSLAWGTNYGYTF	TGTGCCAGCAGCTTAGCTTGGGGGACTAACTATGGCTACACCTTC
TRBV7-2	-	TRBJ1-5	-	16	CASSLYTGGSNQPQHF	TGTGCCAGCAGCCTATACACGGGGGGTAGCAATCAGCCCCAGCATTTT
TRBV4-3	-	TRBJ1-3	-	15	CASSQDPTRGNTIYF	TGCGCCAGCAGCCAAGACCCGACTCGGGGAAACACCATATATTTT